The 5 T cell receptor beta chains presented below share a single source sample, sequenced in a study of T-cell reconstitution after alpha-beta-depleted transplantation in children. The authors prepared the TCRbeta library with unique molecular identifiers. In TCRdb, the PCR reads were re-called with MiXCR into one record per CDR3 protein. The data contain roughly 120,000 distinct CDR3 sequences, 10% of them singletons. The sequencing here drew on PBMCs from the stem cell graft donor, taken from the stem cell graft. Receptors were obtained from a human donor who donated a stem cell graft to a child with acute lymphoblastic leukemia.

This clonotype was observed many times. The rearrangement joins TRBV20-1 to TRBJ2-7; 8 positions match TRBD2. Germline V CDR1 and CDR2: DFQATT, SNEGSKA (reference sequence). The CDR3 has 17 residues. Trimming at V came to 4 bases and at J to 2 bases, leaving 16 bases not matched to a gene. CDR3 loop: CSATTITSGTKPYEQYF. CDR3 DNA sequence: TGCAGTGCTACGACGATAACTAGCGGCACGAAACCCTACGAGCAGTACTTC.

This clonotype was observed at least ten times. This chain uses TRBV4-1 with TRBJ2-3, with D hard to call. CDR1 and CDR2 (germline): MGHRA, YSYEKL. This CDR3 comprises 15 residues. Trimming shortened V by 5 bases and J by 0 bases, and 12 bases separated the two germline ends. DNA for the CDR3: TGCGCCAGCAGCGGCGTAGGAACTAGCACAGATACGCAGTATTTT. Translated: CASSGVGTSTDTQYF.

The rearrangement uses TRBV7-3 and TRBJ2-1; either TRBD1 or TRBD2 may fit D (5 bases each). Germline V lookup: CDR1 SGHTA, CDR2 FQGTGA. There are 17 residues in the CDR3. V lost 2 bases and J 2 bases, leaving 16 bases between the germline ends. This chain's CDR3 is CASSLAPGTSAYNEQFF. CDR3 sequence (DNA): TGTGCCAGCAGCTTAGCCCCCGGGACCTCCGCCTACAATGAGCAGTTCTTC.

This clonotype was seen many times. The CDR3 bases are TGCGCCAGCAGCTTGGGTGAGCGAGCAGATACGCAGTATTTT. Translation gives CASSLGERADTQYF. V gene TRBV5-1 combines with J gene TRBJ2-3; no definite D call. Trimming cost V 0 bases and J 4 bases, with 9 bases left between them. Per germline, CDR1 SGHRS and CDR2 YFSETQ. The CDR3 sequence is 14 residues long.

This clonotype was seen ten or more times. Sequence at one end of the junction differs from germline and may be a read error. The gene calls are TRBV24-1 and TRBJ2-7; D is uncertain. Germline-derived CDR1 and CDR2 are KGHDR and SFDVKD. The length of the CDR3 is 10 residues. The CDR3 DNA reads TGTGCCACCAGTGATTCGGATACTCACTTC. Translating gives CATSDSDTHF.